Described below is a single TCR beta chain sequence and its context. Its antigen remains unidentified. The data are from a study of post-analysis software for immune sequencing data. Regarding the study as a whole: Strong co-clustering by F measure was evident for samples that had been prepared in the same batch. About five TRBV segments were more frequent in patients than controls; TRBV5-6, TRBV5-1 and TRBV20-1 belonged to this group.

TCR beta libraries were prepared from cDNA with unique molecular identifiers. Each CDR3 protein is one row after TCRdb ran MiXCR on the PCR reads. The data show 350,000 to 450,000 distinct CDR3 sequences, 30% to 45% seen once. Germline assignment: CDR1 MDHEN and CDR2 SYDVKM. Deletions cut 1 base from V and 8 bases from J, with 11 bases between. The CDR3 totals 13 residues. The material sequenced was blood. This rearrangement joins TRBV28 to TRBJ1-1; D might be TRBD1 (5 bases). The sequence was collected from a girl aged 2 to 10 with multiple sclerosis. The chain's CDR3 is CASSLSADNEAFF. The DNA for the CDR3 is TGTGCCAGCAGTTTATCAGCGGACAACGAAGCTTTCTTT.